Detailed here is one T cell receptor beta chain. Using immunoSEQ multiplex PCR, the repertoire was profiled, and TCRdb retains in-frame clones only, with some absent. The table has around 81,000 clones, about 91% seen once; the top ten hold around 5%. Trimming took 7 bases from V and 4 from J; bases not matched to a gene: 12. This CDR3 comprises 15 residues. The V gene's germline CDR1 is SGHRS and CDR2 YFSETQ. The record originates from a study of blood T cell repertoires in COVID-19. This TCR was recovered from a woman of 80 years or more with acute or convalescent COVID-19. Material for sequencing was peripheral blood. The V and J genes are TRBV5-1 and TRBJ2-5, with TRBD2 identical over 8 bases. In DNA, the CDR3 is TGCGCCAGCGAGCGAATGGCGGGGGGTGGAGAGACCCAGTACTTC. Amino acids: CASERMAGGGETQYF.